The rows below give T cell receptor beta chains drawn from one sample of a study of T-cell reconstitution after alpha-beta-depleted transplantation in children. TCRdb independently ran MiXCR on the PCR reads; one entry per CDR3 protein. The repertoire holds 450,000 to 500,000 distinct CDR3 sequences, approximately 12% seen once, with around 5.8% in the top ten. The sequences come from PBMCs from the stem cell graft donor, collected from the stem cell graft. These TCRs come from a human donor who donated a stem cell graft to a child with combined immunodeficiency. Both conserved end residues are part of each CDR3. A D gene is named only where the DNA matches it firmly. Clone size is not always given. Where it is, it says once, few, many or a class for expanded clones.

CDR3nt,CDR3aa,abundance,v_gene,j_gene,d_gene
TGCGCCAGCAGCCAAGTGGTCCGTAGCACAGATACGCAGTATTTT,CASSQVVRSTDTQYF,many,TRBV4-3,TRBJ2-3,-
TGTGCCAGCAGCCACGGCGACAGCCGATTTGCCGAGCAGTACTTC,CASSHGDSRFAEQYF,-,TRBV7-6,TRBJ2-7,-
TGTGCCAGCTCACAGTTGGGGTTGAACACTGAAGCTTTCTTT,CASSQLGLNTEAFF,few,TRBV18,TRBJ1-1,-
TGTGCCAGCAGCTTTGGACTAGCGGGAGGGGAGACCCAGTACTTC,CASSFGLAGGETQYF,-,TRBV5-6,TRBJ2-5,TRBD2
TGTGCCAGCAGCAGAATTCGGCGGGACTCCTACGAGCAGTACTTC,CASSRIRRDSYEQYF,-,TRBV21-1,TRBJ2-7,-
TGTGCCATCAGTGAAATAGCGGGAGGGCCAGATACGCAGTATTTT,CAISEIAGGPDTQYF,many,TRBV10-3,TRBJ2-3,TRBD2
TGTGCCAGCAGCCGACGAGCGGGGGAGAACACCGGGGAGCTGTTTTTT,CASSRRAGENTGELFF,few,TRBV6-1,TRBJ2-2,TRBD2
TGTGCCAGCAGCCCGGAATTTGGCAGGGGTGGGGAGACCCAGTACTTC,CASSPEFGRGGETQYF,-,TRBV7-6,TRBJ2-5,-
TGTGCCAGCAGCATAGGACGTTATATGTTCTACGAGCAGTACTTC,CASSIGRYMFYEQYF,-,TRBV12-3/TRBV12-4,TRBJ2-7,-
TGCGCCAGCAGCCAAGGTTCGGGGCTAGAGACCCAGTACTTC,CASSQGSGLETQYF,few,TRBV4-3,TRBJ2-5,-
TGTGCCAGCACCTGGGACAGGGGGCCCTATACGCAGTATTTT,CASTWDRGPYTQYF,-,TRBV6-1,TRBJ2-3,TRBD1
TGTGCCAGCAGGATTGATATCGGGGGGACCTCTTACAATGAGCAGTTCTTC,CASRIDIGGTSYNEQFF,-,TRBV12-3/TRBV12-4,TRBJ2-1,TRBD2
TGTGCCAGCAGTTACGGCGGGACAGGGGGTGGCTACACCTTC,CASSYGGTGGGYTF,-,TRBV6-5,TRBJ1-2,TRBD1
TGTGCCAGCGGACTGACAGGGGCGAATGAGCAGTTCTTC,CASGLTGANEQFF,few,TRBV7-9,TRBJ2-1,TRBD1
TGTGCCAGCAGCCGAGACTTGGGACAGGATGCTAAAGTCTACGAGCAGTACTTC,CASSRDLGQDAKVYEQYF,many,TRBV4-2,TRBJ2-7,TRBD1
TGTGCCACCCGGGGTCAGGGGGACACCGGGGAGCTGTTTTTT,CATRGQGDTGELFF,few,TRBV7-3,TRBJ2-2,TRBD1
TGCGCCAGCAGCCTCCTACCTCAGCCCCAGCATTTT,CASSLLPQPQHF,many,TRBV4-3,TRBJ1-5,-
TGTGCCAGCACCCTTTTGGGAGGCGGAGGGGAAAAACTGTTTTTT,CASTLLGGGGEKLFF,-,TRBV2,TRBJ1-4,-
TGTGCCAGCAGTGGAGAGATGGGGGGGCCCCAGCATTTT,CASSGEMGGPQHF,few,TRBV6-1,TRBJ1-5,-
TGTGCCAGCTCATCCAGTTTGGGACAGGGAGCCAACGAGCAGTACTTC,CASSSSLGQGANEQYF,few,TRBV18,TRBJ2-7,TRBD1
TGTGCCAGCAGTTACATCGACACCCAAATTGAGCCCCAGCATTTT,CASSYIDTQIEPQHF,-,TRBV6-2/TRBV6-3,TRBJ1-5,-
TGTGCCTGGAGTGTTTTAGAGAGGCCAGCTTTCTTT,CAWSVLERPAFF,few,TRBV30,TRBJ1-1,-
TGTGCCAGCAGCGTAGTGGGGTCCGACACCGGGGAGCTGTTTTTT,CASSVVGSDTGELFF,-,TRBV9,TRBJ2-2,-
TGTGCCAGCATCCAACAAGTAAAGCGGGGGGTACTGGGAAATGAGCAGTTCTTC,CASIQQVKRGVLGNEQFF,-,TRBV11-1,TRBJ2-1,TRBD2
TGTGCCATCAGCAAGGACAGGGAATACGAGCAGTACTTC,CAISKDREYEQYF,few,TRBV10-3,TRBJ2-7,TRBD1
TGTGCCAGCAGTTACGGGGCACCCGGGGAGCTGTTTTTT,CASSYGAPGELFF,-,TRBV6-2/TRBV6-3,TRBJ2-2,-
TGCGCCAGCAGCCAAGACAGGCTAGGTGGAGGTAACACAGATACGCAGTATTTT,CASSQDRLGGGNTDTQYF,-,TRBV4-3,TRBJ2-3,-
TGTGCCAGCAGCGTGAGTCCGGGTCAGCCCCAGCATTTT,CASSVSPGQPQHF,few,TRBV9,TRBJ1-5,-
TGTGCCAGCAGCTTTATGTGGGAGACCCAGTACTTC,CASSFMWETQYF,few,TRBV5-4,TRBJ2-5,-
TGCGCCAGCAGCTCCTTCACGGATACGCAGTATTTT,CASSSFTDTQYF,many,TRBV5-1,TRBJ2-3,-
TGTGCCACCAGTGCAGCGATCCATGAGCAGTTCTTC,CATSAAIHEQFF,-,TRBV24-1,TRBJ2-1,-
TGTGCCAGCAGCCAAGGAGGCGGTGTCGCTTGGTTT,CASSQGGGVAWF,few,TRBV4-2,TRBJ1-1,-
TGTGCCAGCAGCTTATCTAGCGGGGGGTACAATGAGCAGTTCTTC,CASSLSSGGYNEQFF,many,TRBV5-1,TRBJ2-1,TRBD2
TGTGCCAGCAGGGGCGGGAGACTAGCGGGAGGCTACGAGCAGTACTTC,CASRGGRLAGGYEQYF,few,TRBV2,TRBJ2-7,TRBD2
TGTGCCAGCAGCGTAGAAGGGGACCCCCGGACCTACGAGCAGTACTTC,CASSVEGDPRTYEQYF,-,TRBV9,TRBJ2-7,-
TGTGCCAGCAGTTACTCGACAAAGACCCAGTACTTC,CASSYSTKTQYF,many,TRBV6-6,TRBJ2-5,-
TGTGCCAGCAGTAGGGCCTACAATGAGCAGTTCTTC,CASSRAYNEQFF,few,TRBV6-5,TRBJ2-1,-
TGCAGCGTTGAAGAAGGGACAGGGGCGCCTGAAGCTTTCTTT,CSVEEGTGAPEAFF,few,TRBV29-1,TRBJ1-1,TRBD1
TGTGCCAGCAGTGAACGGCTGGTCGGGGAGCTGTTTTTT,CASSERLVGELFF,-,TRBV2,TRBJ2-2,-
TGTGCCAGCAGCCAAGCACTCCTCGGGACTGGCAACAATGAGCAGTTCTTC,CASSQALLGTGNNEQFF,few,TRBV3-1,TRBJ2-1,-
TGTGCCAGCAGCCAAGATGTGGGGAACCAGGGGTCCTACAATGAGCAGTTCTTC,CASSQDVGNQGSYNEQFF,-,TRBV3-1,TRBJ2-1,-
TGTGCCAGCAGTTTACCGGGACAGCCCAAAAACATTCAGTACTTC,CASSLPGQPKNIQYF,few,TRBV28,TRBJ2-4,TRBD1
TGTGCCAGCAGCCAAGCGGGGGCCTTCGGACAGGGTTTTCCCTACGAGCAGTACTTC,CASSQAGAFGQGFPYEQYF,few,TRBV3-1,TRBJ2-7,TRBD1
TGTGCCTGGAGTGTAGGGGGCAGCAATCAGCCCCAGCATTTT,CAWSVGGSNQPQHF,-,TRBV30,TRBJ1-5,TRBD1
TGCAGTGCTAGAGCCGGGTTTAATCAGCCCCAGCATTTT,CSARAGFNQPQHF,-,TRBV20-1,TRBJ1-5,-
TGCGCCAGCAGCCACCATCTTCGAGACCTGTCGCAGTATTTT,CASSHHLRDLSQYF,-,TRBV4-1,TRBJ2-3,-
TGTGCCAGCAGCCTGGGGGCGGCGGGGGGCCATACCGACGAGCAGTACTTC,CASSLGAAGGHTDEQYF,once,TRBV4-2,TRBJ2-7,TRBD2
TGTGCCAGCCGTCTGAGGGGGGAGGGCGAGCAGTACTTC,CASRLRGEGEQYF,many,TRBV6-1,TRBJ2-7,-
TGTGCCAGCAGCTTTATGGTGGACCGCGCCGGCGGCACTGAAGCTTTCTTT,CASSFMVDRAGGTEAFF,-,TRBV7-9,TRBJ1-1,-
TGTGCCAGCAGCCGCCCCACGGGGCAGAGGTACACTGAAGCTTTCTTT,CASSRPTGQRYTEAFF,-,TRBV12-3/TRBV12-4,TRBJ1-1,-